This T cell receptor (beta chain) was identified during a study of blood T cell repertoires in COVID-19. Clones were sequenced by immunoSEQ multiplex PCR, and TCRdb holds only the in-frame ones, with some missing. The data hold some 270,000 clones, with around 86% observed a single time. Sequenced input: peripheral blood. The receptor's source is a man between 50 and 59 years old with acute or convalescent COVID-19.

CDR3 loop: CASSLDAGLGGNTIYF. In DNA, the CDR3 is TGTGCCAGCAGCTTAGATGCAGGTCTCGGCGGAAACACCATATATTTT. J is TRBJ1-3 and V is TRBV7-9, with D uncertain. V shed 1 base and J shed 4 bases, with 14 bases lying between them. The germline V gene has CDR1 SEHNR and CDR2 FQNEAQ (reference sequence). CDR3 size: 16 residues.